These 23 T cell receptor beta chains were sequenced from one sample in a study of blood T cell repertoires in COVID-19. Produced via immunoSEQ multiplex PCR; TCRdb's table is partial and in-frame only. Of 50,000 to 70,000 clones listed, about 87% are singletons. The sequenced material came from peripheral blood. The receptors shown here come from a human donor with active COVID-19. The donor label of this sample is uncertain.

In this sample, this clone turned up a few times. The rearrangement uses TRBV5-6 and TRBJ1-5; D perhaps matches TRBD1 (6 bases). CDR1 is SGHDT, CDR2 YYEEEE, per germline. CDR3 size: 14 residues. V was trimmed by 3 bases and J by 6 bases, leaving 13 bases between them. Here the CDR3 DNA reads TGTGCCAGCAGCTCCCGGCTCAGGGGTCAGCCCCAGCATTTT. It is translated as CASSSRLRGQPQHF.

The CDR3 loop is CASSPDRTGEQYF. The CDR3 nucleotides read TGTGCCAGCAGCCCGGACAGGACGGGTGAGCAGTACTTC. This chain uses TRBV11-1 with TRBJ2-7; 7 bases match TRBD1. This CDR3 is built from 13 residues. Germline CDR1 SGHAT, CDR2 FQDESV (reference sequence). The V and J ends lost 5 bases and 7 bases, in that order; junction bases with no gene match: 8.

The chain joins TRBV7-2 to TRBJ1-2; 7 nucleotides align to TRBD1. J was trimmed by 8 bases and V by 3 bases; bases with no gene match: 6. This CDR3 has 13 residues. Germline V gene lookup returns CDR1 SGHTA and CDR2 FQGNSA. This CDR3 reads CASSFRDSRGYTF. The CDR3 DNA sequence: TGTGCCAGCAGCTTCCGGGACAGCAGGGGCTACACCTTC.

This sequence joins TRBV5-6 and TRBJ2-2; 9 bases line up with TRBD1. This CDR3 is 15 amino acids long. Germline assignment: CDR1 SGHDT and CDR2 YYEEEE. With V trimmed by 3 bases and J by 5 bases, 5 bases remained unmatched. The CDR3 here is CASSYGTGLTGELFF. The DNA for the CDR3 is TGTGCCAGCAGCTACGGGACAGGGTTGACCGGGGAGCTGTTTTTT.

The V and J genes are TRBV5-1 and TRBJ2-1; the D is unclear. V was shortened by 2 bases and J by 0 bases, with 9 bases between the two germline ends. Looked up from germline, CDR1 is SGHRS and CDR2 is YFSETQ. This CDR3 contains 15 residues. As DNA, the CDR3 is TGCGCCAGCAGCTTCTCCCTAGACTCCTACAATGAGCAGTTCTTC. This sequence encodes CASSFSLDSYNEQFF.

The chain is built from TRBV7-9 and TRBJ2-7; a weak D match, TRBD2 (6 bases). V lost 5 bases and J 5 bases, leaving 19 bases between the germline ends. The CDR3 runs 15 residues. Germline CDR1 reads SEHNR; CDR2 reads FQNEAQ (reference sequence). The CDR3 nucleotides are TGTGCCAGCAGCCTCCGTGTCGGGGGTGTCCACGAGCAGTACTTC. Translated, it gives CASSLRVGGVHEQYF.

The chain recombines TRBV30 with TRBJ2-2, with D possibly matching TRBD2 (5 bases). The CDR3 covers 11 residues. CDR1 and CDR2 from the germline V gene are GTSNPN and SVGIG (reference sequence). The V and J ends lost 3 bases and 9 bases respectively, with 8 bases between them. Written as DNA, the CDR3 is TGTGCCTGGAGGGTAGCGAGGGAGCTGTTTTTT. Translation gives CAWRVARELFF.

The J gene is TRBJ2-7, the V gene TRBV4-1; 10 positions agree with TRBD2. The CDR3 is made up of 15 amino acids. Trimming cost V 0 bases and J 5 bases; bases outside gene matches: 4. The germline V gene has CDR1 MGHRA and CDR2 YSYEKL. DNA for the CDR3: TGCGCCAGCAGCCAAGATCTAGCGGGGGAACACGAGCAGTACTTC. The encoded protein is CASSQDLAGEHEQYF.

This chain uses TRBV5-6 with TRBJ2-5; D might be TRBD2 (6 bases). V was shortened by 3 bases and J by 0 bases, with 9 bases between the two germline ends. The CDR3 totals 14 residues. Germline CDR1 SGHDT, CDR2 YYEEEE. CDR3 coding DNA: TGTGCCAGCAGCTCTGGGACTTACCAAGAGACCCAGTACTTC. This codes for CASSSGTYQETQYF.

The chain has TRBV18 and TRBJ2-5; TRBD1 agrees at 10 bases. CDR3 size: 18 residues. Germline loops: CDR1 KGHSH, CDR2 LQKENI. V gave up 2 bases and J gave up 5 bases; unmatched junction bases: 14. In DNA, the CDR3 is TGTGCCAGCTCACCAATCCAGGCGACAGGGGGCTCCCGCGAGACCCAGTACTTC. Translation gives CASSPIQATGGSRETQYF.

The CDR3 bases are TGTGCCAGCGGGGCAGGGGAAGGTCAGCCCCAGCATTTT. Protein product: CASGAGEGQPQHF. The gene calls are TRBV12-3 or TRBV12-4 and TRBJ1-5; possibly TRBD1 for D (6 bases). The CDR3 runs 13 residues. The V gene lost 8 bases and the J gene lost 6 bases, with 14 bases spanning the gap.

V gene TRBV7-6 combines with J gene TRBJ2-3; 7 nucleotides align to TRBD2. The junction had 9 bases not matched to a gene; V was cut back by 5 bases and J by 4 bases. The CDR3 spans 15 residues. Germline CDR1 and CDR2: SGHVS and FNYEAQ. The CDR3 spells CASSTRTSPADTQYF. The CDR3 DNA reads TGTGCCAGCAGCACCCGGACTAGTCCCGCAGATACGCAGTATTTT.

The chain has TRBV15 and TRBJ1-1; 9 bases align to TRBD1. Losses at the gene ends were 2 bases for V and 1 base for J; bases not matched to a gene: 5. The CDR3 extends over 16 amino acids. Germline loops: CDR1 LNHNV, CDR2 YYDKDF (reference sequence). CDR3 sequence reads: CATSRRPGQGNTEAFF. The CDR3 DNA is TGTGCCACCAGCAGACGCCCGGGACAGGGGAACACTGAAGCTTTCTTT.

The chain links TRBV11-2 to TRBJ2-1; D is perhaps TRBD2 (7 bases). The CDR3 runs to 15 residues. The V and J ends lost 1 base and 8 bases respectively, with 15 bases between them. From germline, CDR1 is SGHAT and CDR2 FQNNGV. The CDR3 DNA is TGTGCCAGCAGCTTAGCCAGCACGGGGGGCCATGAGCAGTTCTTC. It codes for CASSLASTGGHEQFF.

J is TRBJ2-2 and V is TRBV3-1 (or the pseudogene TRBV3-2), with TRBD1 as a possible D gene (5 bases). Germline CDR1 is LGHDT and CDR2 is YNNKEL (reference sequence). Between the trimmed V and J ends, which lost 5 bases and 5 bases, there was a span of 9 bases. There are 13 residues in the CDR3. CDR3 protein: CASSSQGTGELFF. The CDR3 region has the DNA TGTGCCAGCAGCTCCCAGGGTACCGGGGAGCTGTTTTTT.

J is TRBJ1-3 and V is TRBV11-2, with a possible D match to TRBD1 (5 bases). Germline CDR1 and CDR2: SGHAT and FQNNGV. The CDR3 runs 16 residues. Deletions cut 0 bases from V and 4 bases from J, with 13 bases between. The CDR3 DNA reads as TGTGCCAGCAGCTTAGATCGGGGGTCTACAGGAAACACCATATATTTT. This translates into CASSLDRGSTGNTIYF.

This clone was counted a few times. The chain employs TRBV5-4 and TRBJ2-7; 12 nucleotides align to TRBD2. This CDR3 contains 18 residues. The V gene's germline CDR1 is SGHNT and CDR2 YYREEE (reference sequence). The ends lost 2 bases at V and 6 bases at J; junction bases unmatched: 15. CDR3 loop: CASSLATSGRRKGLEQYF. CDR3 in DNA: TGTGCCAGCAGCTTAGCGACTAGCGGGAGAAGGAAGGGTCTCGAGCAGTACTTC.

This clone was counted between two and nine times. The V gene is TRBV5-1, the J gene TRBJ1-4, with D perhaps matching TRBD1 (6 bases). The ends were cut back, 3 bases at V and 5 bases at J, with 17 bases in the middle. Per germline, CDR1 SGHRS and CDR2 YFSETQ. The CDR3 is made up of 16 amino acids. CDR3 sequence (DNA): TGCGCCAGCAGCTATACCCCGGACAGCGCGAATGAAAAACTGTTTTTT. This gives the protein CASSYTPDSANEKLFF.

This rearrangement joins TRBV2 to TRBJ2-3; 8 bases match TRBD2. The J segment lost 4 bases and the V segment lost 5 bases, leaving 8 bases of the junction unmatched. The CDR3 spans 15 residues. CDR1 is SNHLY and CDR2 is FYNNEI in the germline V gene. The CDR3 spells CASSRGTRGADTQYF. Written as DNA, the CDR3 is TGTGCCAGCAGTAGGGGGACTAGAGGCGCAGATACGCAGTATTTT.

The chain is built from TRBV5-8 and TRBJ2-1; the D gene is possibly TRBD1 (6 bases). The CDR3 has 16 residues. V was pared by 4 bases and J by 3 bases, with 17 bases between. From germline, CDR1 is SGHTS and CDR2 YDEGEE. The CDR3 DNA follows: TGTGCCAGCAGCCCAAGAGGGACACTGATCTACAATGAGCAGTTCTTC. It yields the protein CASSPRGTLIYNEQFF.

A single count supports this clone. The rearrangement uses TRBV29-1 and TRBJ1-1, with 8 positions matching TRBD1. The CDR3 sequence is 12 residues long. Germline V CDR1 and CDR2: SQVTM, ANQGSEA. V lost 7 bases to trimming and J lost 4 bases; unmatched junction nucleotides: 5. This CDR3 is CSGFQGATEAFF. The CDR3 DNA sequence: TGCAGCGGATTCCAGGGGGCCACTGAAGCTTTCTTT. Full variable domain (rest looked up from reference TRBV29-1 and TRBJ1-1): SAVISQKPSRDICQRGTSLTIQCQVDSQVTMMFWYRQQPGQSLTLIATANQGSEATYESGFVIDKFPISRPNLTFSTLTVSNMSPEDSSIYLCSGFQGATEAFFGQGTRLTVV.

The chain combines TRBV5-1 with TRBJ1-1; D remains unclear. This CDR3 comprises 14 residues. Trimming shortened V by 5 bases and J by 0 bases, and 11 bases separated the two germline ends. CDR1 SGHRS and CDR2 YFSETQ come from the germline V gene. In nucleotides, the CDR3 is TGCGCCAGCAGATTTACAGAGATGAACACTGAAGCTTTCTTT. Protein sequence: CASRFTEMNTEAFF.

The gene calls are TRBV9 and TRBJ1-4; D is ambiguous. Germline V gene lookup returns CDR1 SGDLS and CDR2 YYNGEE. CDR3 length: 15 amino acids. The germline V and J ends were trimmed by 4 bases and 8 bases, with 18 bases remaining between them. Written as DNA, the CDR3 is TGTGCCAGCAGCCCCAGGAGGGAACGGAGCGAAAAACTGTTTTTT. It specifies CASSPRRERSEKLFF.